These 15 T cell receptor beta chains share one sample of origin, sequenced in a study of CD8+ T cells in alopecia areata listed by TCRdb under 2018. To prepare the library, the immunoSEQ multiplex PCR assay was applied. RNA was extracted from all samples and reverse transcribed into cDNA, which served as template for TCR sequencing. The table comes from immuneACCESS by way of TCRdb, which keeps in-frame sequences with V and J called. Part of the clones is missing from these tables; in studies checked, under half for an unresolved V gene and the rest for unknown reasons. For this sample the table gives approximately 130,000 clones, of which about 46% were detected only once. The ten largest clones take up roughly a tenth of the sample. The sample comprised NKG2D-low CD8+ T cells sorted from blood. Read against the paper, the sample's cell subset or site label means: sorted CD8+ NKG2D-low blood T cells. These receptors all stem from a human donor with alopecia areata.

Note on this clone: The same CDR3 is also encoded by other DNA sequences in this sample. This chain connects TRBV29-1 to TRBJ2-1, with TRBD2 identical over 14 bases. The trim removed 1 base at V and 8 bases at J, leaving 4 bases unmatched. The germline V gene has CDR1 SQVTM and CDR2 ANQGSEA. The CDR3 length is 15 residues. In DNA, the CDR3 is TGCAGCGTTGAAGGCGGGACTAGCGGGAGTGATGAGCAGTTCTTC. Residues: CSVEGGTSGSDEQFF.

This clone was recorded a few times. V usage is TRBV9 and J usage is TRBJ1-1, with D uncertain. There are 13 residues in the CDR3. The germline V and J ends were trimmed by 0 bases and 3 bases, with 6 bases remaining between them. Looked up from germline, CDR1 is SGDLS and CDR2 is YYNGEE. The CDR3 loop reads CASSVDGYTEAFF. The CDR3 DNA is TGTGCCAGCAGCGTAGACGGCTACACTGAAGCTTTCTTT.

The gene calls are TRBV30 and TRBJ1-2, with 9 nucleotides matching TRBD1. CDR1 GTSNPN and CDR2 SVGIG come from the germline V gene (reference sequence). Trimming at V came to 1 base and at J to 4 bases, leaving 4 bases not matched to a gene. CDR3 length: 14 amino acids. The CDR3 loop reads CAWSDTGGIYGYTF. The DNA for the CDR3 is TGTGCCTGGAGTGACACAGGGGGCATCTATGGCTACACCTTC.

The chain uses TRBV6-5 and TRBJ1-1; 9 bases match TRBD1. Trimming removed 6 bases from V and 5 bases from J; junction bases left unmatched: 1. Germline V gene lookup returns CDR1 MNHEY and CDR2 SVGAGI. There are 12 residues in the CDR3. CDR3 DNA sequence: TGTGCCAGCAGACAGGGGGCTACTGAAGCTTTCTTT. Protein sequence: CASRQGATEAFF.

The sample holds a few counts of this clone. The V gene is TRBV25-1, the J gene TRBJ1-5; D unresolved. V shed 0 bases and J shed 11 bases, with 14 bases lying between them. This CDR3 contains 14 residues. Germline V lookup: CDR1 MGHDK, CDR2 SYGVNS. CDR3 region: CASSEYWGVRSQHF. The CDR3 coding sequence is TGTGCCAGCAGTGAATATTGGGGTGTGAGGTCCCAGCATTTT. Combining the CDR3 with reference TRBV25-1 and TRBJ1-5 gives the whole variable domain EADIYQTPRYLVIGTGKKITLECSQTMGHDKMYWYQQDPGMELHLIHYSYGVNSTEKGDLSSESTVSRIRTEHFPLTLESARPSHTSQYLCASSEYWGVRSQHFGDGTRLSIL.

This chain uses TRBV5-1 with TRBJ2-5; D not certain. V was trimmed by 2 bases and J by 3 bases, leaving 8 bases between them. The CDR3 length is 13 residues. CDR1 and CDR2 (germline): SGHRS, YFSETQ. In DNA form, the CDR3 reads TGCGCCAGCAGCTTTCTGGAAGAAGAGACCCAGTACTTC. This sequence encodes CASSFLEEETQYF. Based on the CDR3 plus reference TRBV5-1 and TRBJ2-5, the full variable domain is KAGVTQTPRYLIKTRGQQVTLSCSPISGHRSVSWYQQTPGQGLQFLFEYFSETQRNKGNFPGRFSGRQFSNSRSEMNVSTLELGDSALYLCASSFLEEETQYFGPGTRLLVL.

The chain carries TRBV27 and TRBJ2-7, with 7 bases aligning to TRBD2. V trimming: 3 bases; J trimming: 4 bases; junction bases outside the gene matches: 6. This CDR3 has 14 amino acids. The germline gives CDR1 MNHEY, CDR2 SMNVEV (reference sequence). As DNA, the CDR3 is TGTGCCAGCAGTTTGGAGGCTAGCGGATACGAGCAGTACTTC. This gives the protein CASSLEASGYEQYF.

The chain uses TRBV27 and TRBJ1-2, with TRBD1 as a possible D gene (5 bases). V was trimmed by 6 bases and J by 3 bases, leaving 14 bases between them. This CDR3 comprises 14 residues. Germline CDR1 and CDR2: MNHEY and SMNVEV (reference sequence). The CDR3: CASRMVGGDYGYTF. The CDR3 DNA reads TGTGCCAGCAGAATGGTCGGGGGGGACTATGGCTACACCTTC.

This chain connects TRBV14 to TRBJ2-1, with D unclear. From germline, CDR1 is SGHDN and CDR2 FVKESK. The CDR3 contains 12 residues. The V end lost 3 bases, the J end lost 9 bases, and 9 bases lay between the germline ends. This chain's CDR3 is CASSHIVPEQFF. The CDR3 DNA sequence: TGTGCCAGCAGCCATATAGTGCCTGAGCAGTTCTTC.

This clone was seen more than once but under ten times. The genes are TRBV29-1 and TRBJ2-3; either TRBD1 or TRBD2 may fit D (5 bases each). The CDR3 sequence is 13 residues long. Germline CDR1 SQVTM, CDR2 ANQGSEA. V gave up 7 bases and J gave up 4 bases, with 15 bases separating them. CDR3 sequence: CSAPGSISDTQYF. Here the CDR3 DNA reads TGCAGCGCCCCAGGGAGTATCTCAGATACGCAGTATTTT.

This clone was observed a handful of times. This chain uses TRBV28 with TRBJ2-1, with 12 bases that match TRBD1. The J segment lost 2 bases and the V segment lost 1 base, leaving 3 bases of the junction unmatched. The CDR3 runs to 17 residues. Germline CDR1 and CDR2: MDHEN and SYDVKM. The CDR3 is CASSLYGTGGPYNEQFF. In nucleotides, the CDR3 is TGTGCCAGCAGTTTATATGGGACAGGGGGCCCCTACAATGAGCAGTTCTTC. Filled out from reference TRBV28 and TRBJ2-1, the complete variable domain reads DVKVTQSSRYLVKRTGEKVFLECVQDMDHENMFWYRQDPGLGLRLIYFSYDVKMKEKGDIPEGYSVSREKKERFSLILESASTNQTSMYLCASSLYGTGGPYNEQFFGPGTRLTVL.

V gene TRBV5-1 combines with J gene TRBJ2-1; D possibly corresponds to TRBD1 (6 bases). The CDR3 is 15 residues long. The V end lost 2 bases, the J end lost 9 bases, and 18 bases lay between the germline ends. Germline lookup yields CDR1 SGHRS and CDR2 YFSETQ. The CDR3: CASSLAMTGGLEQFF. For the CDR3, the DNA is TGCGCCAGCAGCTTAGCCATGACAGGCGGTCTTGAGCAGTTCTTC.

On this clone: The same CDR3 arises from other DNA sequences in this sample as well. The V and J genes are TRBV10-3 and TRBJ2-2; weak D call: TRBD2 (6 bases). This CDR3 spans 15 amino acids. Germline CDR1 and CDR2: ENHRY and SYGVKD. Trimming left V 3 bases short and J 0 bases short, with 8 bases between. For the CDR3, the DNA is TGTGCCATCAGTGAAGGAGGGGCGAACACCGGGGAGCTGTTTTTT. This encodes CAISEGGANTGELFF.

This clone was observed a few times. V is TRBV2 and J is TRBJ2-7; no reliable D call. Germline V lookup: CDR1 SNHLY, CDR2 FYNNEI. V gave up 5 bases and J gave up 3 bases, with 5 bases separating them. The length of the CDR3 is 11 residues. In DNA form, the CDR3 reads TGTGCCAGCAGTTCAAACTACGAGCAGTACTTC. Its translation: CASSSNYEQYF.

V and J are TRBV29-1 and TRBJ1-4; D gene unclear. V was shortened by 0 bases and J by 6 bases, with 5 bases between the two germline ends. Per germline, CDR1 SQVTM and CDR2 ANQGSEA. This CDR3 region has 12 residues. The CDR3 reads CSVEEPDEKLFF. CDR3 sequence (DNA): TGCAGCGTTGAAGAACCGGATGAAAAACTGTTTTTT.